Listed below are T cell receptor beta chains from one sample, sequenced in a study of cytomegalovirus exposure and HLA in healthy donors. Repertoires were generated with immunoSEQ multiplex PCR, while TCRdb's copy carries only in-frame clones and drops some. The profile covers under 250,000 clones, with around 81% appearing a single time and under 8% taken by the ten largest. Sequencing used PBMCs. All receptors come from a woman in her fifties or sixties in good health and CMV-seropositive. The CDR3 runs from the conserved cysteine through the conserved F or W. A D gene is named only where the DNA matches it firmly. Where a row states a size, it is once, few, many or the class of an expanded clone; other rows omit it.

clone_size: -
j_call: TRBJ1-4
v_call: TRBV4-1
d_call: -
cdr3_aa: CASSQDLGGTNEKLFF
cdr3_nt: TGCGCCAGCAGCCAAGATTTGGGGGGGACGAATGAAAAACTGTTTTTT

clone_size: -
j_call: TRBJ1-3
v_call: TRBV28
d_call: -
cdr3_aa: CASNSGGPKVRSGNTIYF
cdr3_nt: TGTGCCAGCAATTCGGGGGGCCCTAAAGTAAGATCTGGAAACACCATATATTTT

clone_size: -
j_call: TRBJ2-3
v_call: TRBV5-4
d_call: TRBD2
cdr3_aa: CASSSTSGRRADTQYF
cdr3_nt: TGTGCCAGCAGCTCTACTAGCGGGAGAAGGGCAGATACGCAGTATTTT

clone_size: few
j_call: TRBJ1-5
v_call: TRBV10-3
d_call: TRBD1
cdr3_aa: CAAGQGGGNQPQHF
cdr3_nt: TGTGCCGCCGGACAGGGGGGAGGCAATCAGCCCCAGCATTTT

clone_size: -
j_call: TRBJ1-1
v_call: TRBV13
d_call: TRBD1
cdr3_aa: CASSNAGGNTEAFF
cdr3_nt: TGTGCCAGCAGCAACGCAGGGGGGAACACTGAAGCTTTCTTT

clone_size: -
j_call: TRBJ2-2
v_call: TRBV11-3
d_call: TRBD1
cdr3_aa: CASSSKQDRGGTGELFF
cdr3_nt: TGTGCCAGCAGCTCAAAACAGGACAGGGGTGGCACCGGGGAGCTGTTTTTT

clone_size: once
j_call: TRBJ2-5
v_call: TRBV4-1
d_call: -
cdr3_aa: CASSQEAHPGMETQYF
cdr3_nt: TGCGCCAGCAGCCAAGAGGCGCACCCAGGAATGGAGACCCAGTACTTC

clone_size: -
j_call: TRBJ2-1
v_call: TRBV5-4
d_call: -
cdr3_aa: CASSSRQNPYNEQFF
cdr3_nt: TGTGCCAGCAGCTCCCGACAGAATCCCTACAATGAGCAGTTCTTC

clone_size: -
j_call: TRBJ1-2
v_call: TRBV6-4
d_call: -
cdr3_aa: CASSDTNGVGYTF
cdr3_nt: TGTGCCAGCAGTGACACCAACGGTGTGGGCTACACCTTC

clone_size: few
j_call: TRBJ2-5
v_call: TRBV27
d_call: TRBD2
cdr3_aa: CASSWGGVSHETQYF
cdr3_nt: TGTGCCAGCAGTTGGGGGGGGGTTTCTCATGAGACCCAGTACTTC

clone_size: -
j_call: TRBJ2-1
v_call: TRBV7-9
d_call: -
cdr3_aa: CASRPSISGHYNEQFF
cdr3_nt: TGTGCCAGCAGGCCGTCTATTAGCGGACATTACAATGAGCAGTTCTTC

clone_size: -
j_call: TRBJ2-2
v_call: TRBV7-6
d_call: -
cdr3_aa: CASSLQGPGRGPRELFF
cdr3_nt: TGTGCCAGCAGCTTACAGGGGCCGGGACGGGGACCTAGGGAGCTGTTTTTT

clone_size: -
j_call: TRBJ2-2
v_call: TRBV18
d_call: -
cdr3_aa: CASSPPKGATGELFF
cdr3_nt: TGTGCCAGCTCACCACCCAAGGGAGCCACCGGGGAGCTGTTTTTT

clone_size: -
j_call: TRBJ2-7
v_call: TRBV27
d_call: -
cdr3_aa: CASRQGNHEQYF
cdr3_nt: TGTGCCAGCAGGCAGGGGAACCACGAGCAGTACTTC

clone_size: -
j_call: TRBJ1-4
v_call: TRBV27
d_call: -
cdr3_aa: CASSPPGPNEKLFF
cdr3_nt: TGTGCCAGCAGTCCTCCAGGGCCTAATGAAAAACTGTTTTTT

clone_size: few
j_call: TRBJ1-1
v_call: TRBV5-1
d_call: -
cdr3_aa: CASSLYADLNTEAFF
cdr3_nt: TGCGCCAGCAGCTTGTATGCGGATTTGAACACTGAAGCTTTCTTT

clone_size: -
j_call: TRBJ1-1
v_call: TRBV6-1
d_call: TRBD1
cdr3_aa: CASSEKTGGNTEAFF
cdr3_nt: TGTGCCAGCAGTGAAAAGACAGGGGGGAACACTGAAGCTTTCTTT

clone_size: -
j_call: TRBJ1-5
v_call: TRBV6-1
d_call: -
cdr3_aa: CASSEGRSNQPQHF
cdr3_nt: TGTGCCAGCAGCGAAGGGAGGAGCAATCAGCCCCAGCATTTT

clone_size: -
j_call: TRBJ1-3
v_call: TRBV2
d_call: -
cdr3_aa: CASSEMGLSGNTIYF
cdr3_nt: TGTGCCAGCAGTGAAATGGGGCTCTCAGGAAACACCATATATTTT

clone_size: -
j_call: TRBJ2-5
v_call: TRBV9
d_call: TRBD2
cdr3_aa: CASSKGLAGGIQETQYF
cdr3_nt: TGTGCCAGCAGCAAGGGACTAGCGGGAGGTATCCAAGAGACCCAGTACTTC

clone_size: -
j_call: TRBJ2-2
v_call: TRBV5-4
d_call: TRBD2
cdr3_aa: CASSLQTSRGGELFF
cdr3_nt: TGTGCCAGCAGCTTGCAGACTAGCCGGGGCGGGGAGCTGTTTTTT

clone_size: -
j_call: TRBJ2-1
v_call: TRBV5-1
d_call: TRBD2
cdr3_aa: CASSLVREPRNEQFF
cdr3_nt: TGCGCCAGCAGCTTGGTGCGGGAGCCCCGCAATGAGCAGTTCTTC

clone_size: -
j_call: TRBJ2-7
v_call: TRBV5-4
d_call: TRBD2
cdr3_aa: CASSATSGTREQYF
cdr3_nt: TGTGCCAGCAGCGCCACTAGCGGGACTCGAGAGCAGTACTTC

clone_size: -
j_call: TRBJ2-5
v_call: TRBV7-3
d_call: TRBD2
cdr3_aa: CASSLGRTSGREETQYF
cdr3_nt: TGTGCCAGCAGCCTTGGGAGGACTAGCGGGAGAGAAGAGACCCAGTACTTC

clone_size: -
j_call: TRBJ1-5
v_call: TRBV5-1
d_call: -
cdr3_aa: CASSLAVGGQPQHF
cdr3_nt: TGCGCCAGCAGCTTGGCCGTCGGGGGGCAGCCCCAGCATTTT

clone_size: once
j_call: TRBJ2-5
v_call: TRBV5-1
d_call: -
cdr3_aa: CASSGNREMETQYF
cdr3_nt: TGCGCCAGCAGCGGGAACAGGGAGATGGAGACCCAGTACTTC

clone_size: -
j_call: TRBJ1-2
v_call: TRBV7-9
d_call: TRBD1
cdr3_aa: CASSLTGDRGYTF
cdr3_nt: TGTGCCAGCAGCTTAACAGGGGATCGGGGCTACACCTTC

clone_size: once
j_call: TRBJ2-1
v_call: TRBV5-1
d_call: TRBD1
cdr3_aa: CASSLNRGNNEQFF
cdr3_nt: TGCGCCAGCAGCTTGAACAGGGGAAACAATGAGCAGTTCTTC

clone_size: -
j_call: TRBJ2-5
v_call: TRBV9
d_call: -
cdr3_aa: CASSVVSGGGSETQYF
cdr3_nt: TGTGCCAGCAGCGTAGTGTCGGGCGGAGGTTCGGAGACCCAGTACTTC

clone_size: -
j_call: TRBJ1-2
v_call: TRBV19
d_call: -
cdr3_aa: CASSIEEGPDGRLAWGYTF
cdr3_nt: TGTGCCAGTAGTATAGAGGAGGGGCCGGACGGCAGGCTCGCGTGGGGCTACACCTTC

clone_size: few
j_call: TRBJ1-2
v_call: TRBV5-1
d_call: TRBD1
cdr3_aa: CASSLGQGVYGYTF
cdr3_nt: TGCGCCAGCAGCCTCGGACAGGGAGTCTATGGCTACACCTTC

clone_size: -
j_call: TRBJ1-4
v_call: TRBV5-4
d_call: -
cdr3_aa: CASSQTGTRNEKLFF
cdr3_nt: TGTGCCAGCAGCCAAACCGGGACAAGGAATGAAAAACTGTTTTTT

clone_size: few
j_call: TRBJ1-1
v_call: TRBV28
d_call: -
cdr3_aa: CASSLWETGNTEAFF
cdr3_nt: TGTGCCAGCAGTTTATGGGAGACAGGAAACACTGAAGCTTTCTTT

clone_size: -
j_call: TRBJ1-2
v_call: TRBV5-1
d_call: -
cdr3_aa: CASSFNTGSFYGYTF
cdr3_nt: TGCGCCAGCAGCTTTAATACAGGGTCCTTCTATGGCTACACCTTC

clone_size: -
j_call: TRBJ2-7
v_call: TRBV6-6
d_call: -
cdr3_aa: CASRTVGEQYF
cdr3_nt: TGTGCCAGCAGGACAGTGGGGGAGCAGTACTTC

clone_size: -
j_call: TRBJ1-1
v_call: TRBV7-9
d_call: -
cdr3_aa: CASSLATGIEAFF
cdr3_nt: TGTGCCAGCAGCTTAGCCACAGGGATTGAAGCTTTCTTT

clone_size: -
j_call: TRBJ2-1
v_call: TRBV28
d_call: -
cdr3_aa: CASSLWDIGSYNEQFF
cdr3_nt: TGTGCCAGCAGTCTATGGGACATAGGTTCCTACAATGAGCAGTTCTTC

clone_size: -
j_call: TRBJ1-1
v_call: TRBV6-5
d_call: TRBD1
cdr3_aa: CASTKDRLNTEAFF
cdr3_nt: TGTGCCAGCACCAAGGACAGGTTGAACACTGAAGCTTTCTTT

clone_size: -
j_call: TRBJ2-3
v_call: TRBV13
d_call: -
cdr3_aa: CASSLERLTDTQYF
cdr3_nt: TGTGCCAGCAGCTTAGAGAGACTCACAGATACGCAGTATTTT

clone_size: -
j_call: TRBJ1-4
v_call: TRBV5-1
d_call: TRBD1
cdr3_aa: CASSLGGQVGEKLFF
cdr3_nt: TGCGCCAGCAGCTTGGGGGGACAGGTCGGAGAAAAACTGTTTTTT

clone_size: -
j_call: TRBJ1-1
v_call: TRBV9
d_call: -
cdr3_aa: CASSPPGDLEAFF
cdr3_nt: TGTGCCAGCAGCCCACCCGGGGATCTCGAAGCTTTCTTT

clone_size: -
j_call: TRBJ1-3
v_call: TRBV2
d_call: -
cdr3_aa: CASIRDTAGNTIYF
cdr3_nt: TGTGCCAGCATCCGTGACACTGCTGGAAACACCATATATTTT

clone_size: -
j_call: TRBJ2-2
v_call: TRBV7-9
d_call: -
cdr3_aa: CASSLTGTGELFF
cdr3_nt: TGTGCCAGCAGCTTAACGGGAACCGGGGAGCTGTTTTTT

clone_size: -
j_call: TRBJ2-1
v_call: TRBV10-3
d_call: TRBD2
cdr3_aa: CAINSQFPGAGGSYNEQFF
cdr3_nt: TGTGCCATCAATTCACAATTTCCCGGAGCGGGGGGCTCCTACAATGAGCAGTTCTTC

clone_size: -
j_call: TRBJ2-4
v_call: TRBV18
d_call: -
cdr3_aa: CASSPLGAGAKNIQYF
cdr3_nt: TGTGCCAGCTCACCATTAGGAGCGGGAGCCAAAAACATTCAGTACTTC

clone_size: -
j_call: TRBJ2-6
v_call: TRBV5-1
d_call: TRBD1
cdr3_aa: CASSLRGQGTRANVLTF
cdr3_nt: TGCGCCAGCAGCTTGAGGGGACAGGGAACGAGGGCCAACGTCCTGACTTTC

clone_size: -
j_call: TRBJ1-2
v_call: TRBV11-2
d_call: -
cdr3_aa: CASSWDTGYGYTF
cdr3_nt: TGTGCCAGCAGCTGGGACACAGGCTATGGCTACACCTTC

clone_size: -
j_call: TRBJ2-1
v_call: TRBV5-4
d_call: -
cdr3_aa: CASSWMGSEQFF
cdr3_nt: TGTGCCAGCAGCTGGATGGGGAGTGAGCAGTTCTTC

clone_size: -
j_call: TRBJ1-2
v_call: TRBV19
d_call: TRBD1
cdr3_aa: CATEDRMNRYTF
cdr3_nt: TGTGCCACCGAGGACAGGATGAACCGCTACACCTTC

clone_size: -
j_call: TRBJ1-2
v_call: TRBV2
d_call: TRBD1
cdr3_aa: CASTRLGQGVWVYGYTF
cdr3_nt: TGTGCCAGCACACGTTTGGGACAGGGGGTATGGGTCTATGGCTACACCTTC

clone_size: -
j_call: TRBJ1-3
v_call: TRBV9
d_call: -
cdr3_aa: CASSVAPGAGGNTIYF
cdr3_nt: TGTGCCAGCAGCGTAGCGCCAGGGGCGGGTGGAAACACCATATATTTT

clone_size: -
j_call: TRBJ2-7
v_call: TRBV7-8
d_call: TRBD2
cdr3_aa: CASSLVRTSGTWEQYF
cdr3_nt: TGTGCCAGCAGCTTAGTGCGGACTAGCGGGACTTGGGAGCAGTACTTC

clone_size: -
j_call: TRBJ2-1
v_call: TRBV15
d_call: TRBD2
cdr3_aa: CATSRGFRALAGLNEQFF
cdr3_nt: TGTGCCACCAGCAGGGGATTCAGGGCCCTAGCGGGTCTCAATGAGCAGTTCTTC

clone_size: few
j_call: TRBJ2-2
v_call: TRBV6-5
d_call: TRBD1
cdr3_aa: CASRRDRGNTGELFF
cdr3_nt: TGTGCCAGCAGACGGGACAGGGGGAACACCGGGGAGCTGTTTTTT